Listed below are T cell receptor beta chains from one sample, sequenced in a study of OX40 agonist ivuxolimab in advanced cancers. Clones were sequenced by immunoSEQ multiplex PCR, and TCRdb holds only the in-frame ones, with some missing. The profile shows approximately 69,000 clones, about 80% of them singletons. The sequencing used CD4+ or CD8+ T cells sorted from blood, collected in a trial of the OX40 agonist ivuxolimab. These TCRs come from an adult with an advanced solid tumor such as melanoma, head and neck, liver or kidney cancer. Each CDR3 is given with its conserved first and last residue. The D gene is left open where the match is weak. Not all rows give a size; the values are once, few, many and, for expanded clones, a class.

size,D,V,J,CDR3,DNA
.,.,TRBV10-2,TRBJ2-7,CASCQSSYEQYF,TGCGCCAGTTGTCAGAGCTCCTACGAGCAGTACTTC
once,TRBD1,TRBV5-1,TRBJ1-1,CASTEGALNTEAFF,TGCGCCAGCACCGAGGGGGCTTTGAACACTGAAGCTTTCTTT
.,.,TRBV5-4,TRBJ2-1,CASSSPKGGRFYNEQFF,TGTGCCAGCAGCTCGCCTAAGGGCGGCAGATTCTACAATGAGCAGTTCTTC
.,.,TRBV6-5,TRBJ1-3,CASSYSRRGSGNTIYF,TGTGCCAGCAGTTACAGTAGAAGGGGCTCTGGAAACACCATATATTTT
.,.,TRBV11-2,TRBJ2-7,CASSLDLGPYEQYF,TGTGCCAGCAGCTTAGATCTTGGACCCTACGAGCAGTACTTC
.,TRBD1,TRBV28,TRBJ1-2,CASSDGQGRYGYTF,TGTGCCAGCAGTGATGGACAGGGGCGCTATGGCTACACCTTC
.,.,TRBV7-9,TRBJ2-1,CASSLFGGGNNEQFF,TGTGCCAGCAGCTTATTTGGAGGGGGGAACAATGAGCAGTTCTTC
.,.,TRBV14,TRBJ2-2,CASSQRDARGAGELFF,TGTGCCAGCAGCCAAAGGGACGCCCGGGGAGCCGGGGAGCTGTTTTTT
.,.,TRBV11-2,TRBJ1-5,CASSQMSGQPQHF,TGTGCCAGCAGCCAAATGTCGGGCCAGCCCCAGCATTTT
.,.,TRBV6-5,TRBJ1-5,CASSYRRGVRQPQHF,TGTGCCAGCAGTTACCGTCGGGGGGTAAGGCAGCCCCAGCATTTT
once,TRBD2,TRBV5-1,TRBJ2-5,CASSSGTSSGETQYF,TGCGCCAGCAGCTCCGGGACTAGCTCTGGAGAGACCCAGTACTTC
.,TRBD1,TRBV10-1,TRBJ1-1,CASSRTGGTEAFF,TGCGCCAGCAGTCGGACAGGGGGCACTGAAGCTTTCTTT
.,TRBD1,TRBV7-9,TRBJ2-3,CASSRGQSTDTQYF,TGTGCCAGCAGCCGGGGACAGAGCACAGATACGCAGTATTTT
.,.,TRBV12-5,TRBJ1-1,CASGLQGPTEAFF,TGTGCTAGTGGTTTGCAGGGGCCCACTGAAGCTTTCTTT
.,.,TRBV27,TRBJ2-7,CASGSGGHREQYF,TGTGCCAGCGGGTCCGGGGGGCATAGAGAGCAGTACTTC
once,.,TRBV19,TRBJ1-5,CASSTQPGHVVHF,TGTGCCAGTAGTACACAGCCGGGACACGTGGTGCATTTT